Below, 13 T cell receptor beta chains from the same sample are listed, as sequenced in a study of blood T cell repertoires in COVID-19. This table comes from immunoSEQ multiplex PCR, and its TCRdb copy is limited to in-frame clones, with some not included. The table lists over 300,000 clones, 80% to 90% of them singletons. The source material was peripheral blood. The receptors originated from a man in his forties or fifties with acute or convalescent COVID-19.

This clone has just one count. The V call is TRBV27, the J call TRBJ1-2; D is unresolved. The V end was cut by 3 bases, the J end by 2 bases, with 7 bases between. CDR1 is MNHEY, CDR2 SMNVEV, per germline (reference sequence). This CDR3 comprises 13 residues. The CDR3 here is CASSFGLNYGYTF. In DNA form, the CDR3 reads TGTGCCAGCAGTTTCGGACTGAACTATGGCTACACCTTC.

The V call is TRBV7-9, the J call TRBJ2-1; D unresolved. CDR1 is SEHNR, CDR2 FQNEAQ, per germline (reference sequence). V was cut by 3 bases and J by 8 bases, with 11 bases left in between. The CDR3 totals 13 residues. CDR3 bases: TGTGCCAGCAGCTTCGGGTTTCGCTATGAGCAGTTCTTC. Residues: CASSFGFRYEQFF. Based on the CDR3 plus reference TRBV7-9 and TRBJ2-1, the full variable domain is DTGVSQNPRHKITKRGQNVTFRCDPISEHNRLYWYRQTLGQGPEFLTYFQNEAQLEKSRLLSDRFSAERPKGSFSTLEIQRTEQGDSAMYLCASSFGFRYEQFFGPGTRLTVL.

This clone showed up just a few times. This rearrangement joins TRBV7-3 to TRBJ2-5, with TRBD2 matching over 10 bases. In germline, CDR1 is SGHTA, CDR2 FQGTGA. The CDR3 length is 15 residues. V lost 2 bases, J lost 5 bases, and 5 bases stayed unmatched. Here the CDR3 reads CASSLQAGGQETQYF. CDR3 nucleotides: TGTGCCAGCAGCTTACAAGCGGGGGGGCAGGAGACCCAGTACTTC.

The gene calls are TRBV18 and TRBJ1-1; TRBD1 is a possible D gene (6 bases). From germline, CDR1 is KGHSH and CDR2 LQKENI. CDR3 length: 15 residues. V lost 0 bases and J 3 bases, leaving 11 bases between the germline ends. This CDR3 is CASSPPGAEDTEAFF. CDR3 DNA sequence: TGTGCCAGCTCACCACCGGGGGCAGAGGACACTGAAGCTTTCTTT.

This clone was counted between two and nine times. The V call is TRBV9, the J call TRBJ1-3; perhaps TRBD1 as D (6 bases). The CDR3 has 17 amino acids. Germline values: CDR1 SGDLS, CDR2 YYNGEE. Between the trimmed V and J ends, which lost 0 bases and 7 bases, there was a span of 20 bases. The CDR3 spells CASSVVSGGASSNTIYF. The DNA of the CDR3 is TGTGCCAGCAGCGTAGTGTCGGGGGGCGCTTCGTCCAACACCATATATTTT.

The J gene is TRBJ2-1, the V gene TRBV30, with TRBD2 as a possible D gene (7 bases). CDR3 length equals 15 residues. Germline lookup yields CDR1 GTSNPN and CDR2 SVGIG (reference sequence). Trimming pared 0 bases from V and 10 bases from J, leaving 19 bases between. The DNA for the CDR3 is TGTGCCTGGAGTGTAGTTGGGGGGGGGCTTGGCGAGCAGTTCTTC. This translates into CAWSVVGGGLGEQFF.

This clone was detected only a few times. The rearrangement links TRBV7-8 to TRBJ1-5, with D possibly matching TRBD1 (6 bases). The V end lost 4 bases, the J end lost 4 bases, and 20 bases lay between the germline ends. CDR1 and CDR2 (germline): SGHVS, FQNEAQ. CDR3 length: 17 amino acids. CDR3 nucleotides: TGTGCCAGCAGCTCCAACGTATATCAGGGGTCGAATCAGCCCCAGCATTTT. Its translation is CASSSNVYQGSNQPQHF.

V usage is TRBV28 and J usage is TRBJ1-4, with 8 bases identical to TRBD1. This CDR3 has 17 amino acids. In germline, CDR1 is MDHEN, CDR2 SYDVKM. J gave up 4 bases and V 5 bases, and 12 bases lay outside the gene matches. In DNA, the CDR3 is TGTGCCAGCAGTACCTTGAAGGGCGACAGGGGTAATGAAAAACTGTTTTTT. Protein product: CASSTLKGDRGNEKLFF. Full variable domain (outside the CDR3, taken from reference TRBV28 and TRBJ1-4): DVKVTQSSRYLVKRTGEKVFLECVQDMDHENMFWYRQDPGLGLRLIYFSYDVKMKEKGDIPEGYSVSREKKERFSLILESASTNQTSMYLCASSTLKGDRGNEKLFFGSGTQLSVL.

This chain links TRBV7-2 with TRBJ1-6; a weak D match, TRBD1 (6 bases). The V and J ends lost 7 bases and 2 bases respectively, with 21 bases between them. CDR1 is SGHTA and CDR2 is FQGNSA in the germline V gene. The CDR3 is made up of 18 amino acids. The CDR3: CASTSSGRGGTYNSPLHF. The CDR3 coding sequence is TGTGCCAGCACCTCTTCAGGCAGGGGTGGTACCTATAATTCACCCCTCCACTTT.

The chain carries TRBV5-1 and TRBJ1-3; a weak D match, TRBD1 (6 bases). CDR3 size: 14 residues. Per the germline V gene, CDR1 is SGHRS and CDR2 is YFSETQ. V shed 4 bases and J shed 2 bases, with 10 bases lying between them. The CDR3 sequence is CASSARGTGNTIYF. DNA for the CDR3: TGCGCCAGCAGCGCCAGGGGTACTGGAAACACCATATATTTT.

This clone came up once. This chain links TRBV28 with TRBJ2-2; TRBD1 matches 7 bases. The germline gives CDR1 MDHEN, CDR2 SYDVKM. The junction had 13 bases not matched to a gene; V was cut back by 6 bases and J by 6 bases. This CDR3 has 16 residues. The CDR3 DNA is TGTGCCAGCAGGAACTCCGACAGGGACAATTCCGGGGAGCTGTTTTTT. It is translated as CASRNSDRDNSGELFF.

The V gene is TRBV11-2, the J gene TRBJ2-3; TRBD2 matches 13 bases. CDR3 size: 16 residues. Per germline, CDR1 SGHAT and CDR2 FQNNGV. V shed 4 bases and J 2 bases; nucleotides not matched to a gene: 3. CDR3 loop: CASSSGLAGNTDTQYF. The CDR3 bases are TGTGCCAGCAGCTCGGGACTAGCGGGAAACACAGATACGCAGTATTTT.

J is TRBJ1-1 and V is TRBV7-8; D ambiguous. V dropped 4 bases and J dropped 3 bases, with 15 bases sitting between them. Germline CDR1 SGHVS, CDR2 FQNEAQ. This CDR3 contains 15 residues. In DNA form, the CDR3 reads TGTGCCAGCAGCTCTCGGCGGGGTGTGGACACTGAAGCTTTCTTT. It is translated as CASSSRRGVDTEAFF.